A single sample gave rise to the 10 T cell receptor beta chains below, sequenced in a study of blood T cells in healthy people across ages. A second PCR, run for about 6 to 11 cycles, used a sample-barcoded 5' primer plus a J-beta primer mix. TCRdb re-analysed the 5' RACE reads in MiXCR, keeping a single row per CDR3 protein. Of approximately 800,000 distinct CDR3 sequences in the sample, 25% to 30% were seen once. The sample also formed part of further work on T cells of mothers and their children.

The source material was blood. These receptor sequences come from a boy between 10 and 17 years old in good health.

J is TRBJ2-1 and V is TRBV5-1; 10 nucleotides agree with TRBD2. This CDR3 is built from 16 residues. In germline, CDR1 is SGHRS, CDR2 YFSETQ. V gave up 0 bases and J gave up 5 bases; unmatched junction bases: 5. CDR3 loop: CASSLVAGGSDNEQFF. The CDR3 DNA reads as TGCGCCAGCAGCTTGGTAGCGGGGGGTTCAGACAATGAGCAGTTCTTC.

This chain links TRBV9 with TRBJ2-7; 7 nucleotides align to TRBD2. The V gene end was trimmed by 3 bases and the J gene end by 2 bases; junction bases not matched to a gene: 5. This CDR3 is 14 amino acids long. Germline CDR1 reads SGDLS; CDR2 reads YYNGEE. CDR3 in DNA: TGTGCCAGCAGCGGGGAGGGCGCACCCTACGAGCAGTACTTC. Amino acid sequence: CASSGEGAPYEQYF.

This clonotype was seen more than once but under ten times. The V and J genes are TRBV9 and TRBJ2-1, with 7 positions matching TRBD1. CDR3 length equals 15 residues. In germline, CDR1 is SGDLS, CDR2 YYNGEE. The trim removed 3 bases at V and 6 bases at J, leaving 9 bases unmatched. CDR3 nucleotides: TGTGCCAGCAGCGCATCGGGACAGCCGAGCAATGAGCAGTTCTTC. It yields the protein CASSASGQPSNEQFF.

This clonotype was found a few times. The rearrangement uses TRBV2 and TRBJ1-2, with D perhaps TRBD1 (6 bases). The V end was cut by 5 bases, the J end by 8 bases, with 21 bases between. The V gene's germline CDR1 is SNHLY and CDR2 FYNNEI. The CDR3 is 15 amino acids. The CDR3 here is CASSKESSGARGYTF. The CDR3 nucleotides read TGTGCCAGCAGTAAAGAGTCTTCGGGGGCCAGGGGCTACACCTTC.

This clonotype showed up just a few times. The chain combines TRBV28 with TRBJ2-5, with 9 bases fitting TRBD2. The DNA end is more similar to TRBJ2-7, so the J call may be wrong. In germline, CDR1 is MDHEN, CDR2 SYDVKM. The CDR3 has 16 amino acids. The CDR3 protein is CASSLDLAGHYYEQYF. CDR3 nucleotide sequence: TGTGCCAGCAGCCTAGACCTAGCGGGGCACTACTACGAGCAGTACTTC.

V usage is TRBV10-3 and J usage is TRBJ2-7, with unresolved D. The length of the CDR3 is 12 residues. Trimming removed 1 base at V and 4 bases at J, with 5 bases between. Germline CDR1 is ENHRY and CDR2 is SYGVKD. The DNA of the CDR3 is TGTGCCATCAGTGAGTGGCCATACGAGCAGTACTTC. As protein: CAISEWPYEQYF.

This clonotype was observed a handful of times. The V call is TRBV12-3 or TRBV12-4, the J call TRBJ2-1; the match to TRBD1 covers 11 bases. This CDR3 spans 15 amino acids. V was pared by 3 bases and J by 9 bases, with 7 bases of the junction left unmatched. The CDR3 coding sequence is TGTGCCAGCAGTTTCCGGGACAGGGGGTTCAGTGAGCAGTTCTTC. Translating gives CASSFRDRGFSEQFF.

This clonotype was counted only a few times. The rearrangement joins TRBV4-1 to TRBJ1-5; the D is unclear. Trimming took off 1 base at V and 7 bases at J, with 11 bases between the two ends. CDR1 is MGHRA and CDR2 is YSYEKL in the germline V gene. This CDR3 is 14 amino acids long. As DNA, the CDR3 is TGCGCCAGCAGCCAAGCTGGAGCTGGGCAGCCCCAGCATTTT. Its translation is CASSQAGAGQPQHF.

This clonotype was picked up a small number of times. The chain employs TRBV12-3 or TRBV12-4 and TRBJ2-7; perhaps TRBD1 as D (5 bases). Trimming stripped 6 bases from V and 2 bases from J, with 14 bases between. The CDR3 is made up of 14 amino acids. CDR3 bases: TGTGCCAGCAGCAACAGGTTCCAAGCCTACGAGCAGTACTTC. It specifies CASSNRFQAYEQYF.

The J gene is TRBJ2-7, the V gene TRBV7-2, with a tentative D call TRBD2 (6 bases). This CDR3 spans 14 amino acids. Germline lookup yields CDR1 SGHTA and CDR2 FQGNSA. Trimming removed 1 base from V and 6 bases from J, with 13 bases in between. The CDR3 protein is CASSLGLVGSEQYF. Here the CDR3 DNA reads TGTGCCAGCAGCTTAGGACTAGTGGGATCCGAGCAGTACTTC.